The 29 T cell receptor beta chains presented below share a single source sample, sequenced in a study of shared clonotypes between healthy human individuals. The method was immunoSEQ multiplex PCR; TCRdb's version includes in-frame clones alone and lacks a portion of them. This sample carries a few hundred thousand clones, about nine tenths of them seen once, and the ten largest clones take around 16%. The sample was memory CD8+ T cells sorted from blood. Subset given: CD45RO+ cells pooled with CCR7-negative TemRA cells. Receptor source: a man aged 18 to 29 in good health.

The J gene is TRBJ1-2, the V gene TRBV4-3; 7 nucleotides agree with TRBD1. The CDR3 contains 16 residues. The germline V gene has CDR1 LGHNA and CDR2 YSLEER. Trimming cost V 0 bases and J 5 bases; bases outside gene matches: 9. In DNA, the CDR3 is TGCGCCAGCAGCCAAGATTCTTGGGACAGCCGATATGGCTACACCTTC. This encodes CASSQDSWDSRYGYTF.

The chain carries TRBV7-8 and TRBJ2-7; maybe TRBD2 (7 bases). The CDR3 is 15 amino acids. The V gene's germline CDR1 is SGHVS and CDR2 FQNEAQ. The V and J ends lost 5 bases and 2 bases respectively, with 16 bases between them. The CDR3 is CASSPAAGDTYEQYF. DNA of the CDR3: TGTGCCAGCAGCCCGGCGGCGGGGGACACCTACGAGCAGTACTTC. Complete variable domain (other parts from reference TRBV7-8 and TRBJ2-7): GAGVSQSPRYKVAKRGQDVALRCDPISGHVSLFWYQQALGQGPEFLTYFQNEAQLDKSGLPSDRFFAERPEGSVSTLKIQRTQQEDSAVYLCASSPAAGDTYEQYFGPGTRLTVT.

The CDR3 reads CAISVTSEQETQYF. The CDR3 DNA reads as TGTGCCATCAGCGTTACTAGCGAGCAAGAGACCCAGTACTTC. This chain connects TRBV10-3 to TRBJ2-5, with 7 bases lining up with TRBD2. J was trimmed by 2 bases and V by 6 bases; bases with no gene match: 6. This CDR3 spans 14 amino acids. Germline V lookup: CDR1 ENHRY, CDR2 SYGVKD.

The chain employs TRBV7-9 and TRBJ1-2; D might be TRBD1 (5 bases). This CDR3 region has 14 residues. The ends were cut back, 3 bases at V and 9 bases at J, with 17 bases in the middle. Per the germline V gene, CDR1 is SEHNR and CDR2 is FQNEAQ (reference sequence). CDR3: CASSFPSQGRRYTF. Here the CDR3 DNA reads TGTGCCAGCAGCTTTCCGAGTCAGGGAAGGCGCTACACCTTC.

The V and J genes are TRBV5-1 and TRBJ2-5; D may correspond to TRBD1 or TRBD2 (5 bases each). V was pared by 0 bases and J by 3 bases, with 15 bases between. Germline V lookup: CDR1 SGHRS, CDR2 YFSETQ. CDR3 length: 16 residues. The CDR3 protein is CASSLDRDRLEETQYF. In DNA, the CDR3 is TGCGCCAGCAGCTTGGACCGGGACCGCTTAGAAGAGACCCAGTACTTC.

The chain joins TRBV7-8 to TRBJ1-1; D is uncertain. The CDR3 is 16 amino acids. CDR1 SGHVS and CDR2 FQNEAQ come from the germline V gene. V lost 3 bases to trimming and J lost 1 base, with 15 bases between them. The CDR3 DNA sequence: TGTGCCAGCAGCTTGGGATTAGGGTGGTCGAACACTGAAGCTTTCTTT. Protein sequence: CASSLGLGWSNTEAFF. The complete variable domain, with remaining parts taken from reference TRBV7-8 and TRBJ1-1, reads GAGVSQSPRYKVAKRGQDVALRCDPISGHVSLFWYQQALGQGPEFLTYFQNEAQLDKSGLPSDRFFAERPEGSVSTLKIQRTQQEDSAVYLCASSLGLGWSNTEAFFGQGTRLTVV.

The sample holds one count of this clone. The rearrangement uses TRBV4-1 and TRBJ2-1; 13 bases fit TRBD2. Germline V gene sequence: CDR1 MGHRA, CDR2 YSYEKL. The CDR3 is 16 residues long. V shed 3 bases, J shed 7 bases, and the junction held 6 bases outside the gene matches. CDR3 sequence (DNA): TGCGCCAGCAGCCAGGTACCGGGACTAGCGGGAAATGAGCAGTTCTTC. This encodes CASSQVPGLAGNEQFF.

The chain's CDR3 is CASSETSGETQYF. DNA of the CDR3: TGTGCCAGCAGCGAGACCTCCGGAGAGACCCAGTACTTC. The chain is built from TRBV9 and TRBJ2-5; D gene uncertain. The V end was cut by 3 bases, the J end by 4 bases, with 10 bases between. This CDR3 spans 13 amino acids. From germline, CDR1 is SGDLS and CDR2 YYNGEE.

This clone came up once. V usage is TRBV2 and J usage is TRBJ1-3; no firm D call. Trimming removed 7 bases at V and 0 bases at J, with 16 bases between. The CDR3 length is 16 residues. The germline V gene encodes CDR1 SNHLY and CDR2 FYNNEI. This chain's CDR3 is CASTLNQWTSGNTIYF. The CDR3 coding sequence is TGTGCCAGCACCCTCAATCAATGGACCTCTGGAAACACCATATATTTT.

This chain connects TRBV9 to TRBJ1-2, with D unclear. CDR3 length: 13 amino acids. V was trimmed by 8 bases and J by 0 bases, leaving 11 bases between them. The V gene's germline CDR1 is SGDLS and CDR2 YYNGEE. The CDR3 region is CARRPPANYGYTF. The CDR3 DNA sequence: TGTGCCAGGAGACCCCCTGCTAACTATGGCTACACCTTC.

V usage is TRBV6-6 and J usage is TRBJ1-2; 7 bases line up with TRBD1. The CDR3 runs to 16 residues. V lost 1 base, J lost 4 bases, and 9 bases stayed unmatched. CDR1 MNHNY and CDR2 SVGAGI come from the germline V gene (reference sequence). The CDR3 DNA follows: TGTGCCAGCAGTTACTACGGGACAGCAGACTTCTATGGCTACACCTTC. Its translation: CASSYYGTADFYGYTF.

This clone was counted once. V and J are TRBV6-1 and TRBJ1-6, with D uncertain. Germline values: CDR1 MNHNS, CDR2 SASEGT. The CDR3 is made up of 16 amino acids. V was trimmed by 4 bases and J by 0 bases, leaving 10 bases between them. The CDR3 spells CASSVGKSSYNSPLHF. Here the CDR3 DNA reads TGTGCCAGCAGTGTAGGTAAAAGCTCCTATAATTCACCCCTCCACTTT.

The J gene is TRBJ2-5, the V gene TRBV27; 9 bases line up with TRBD1. This CDR3 contains 14 residues. V lost 6 bases and J lost 6; bases outside the gene matches: 8. In germline, CDR1 is MNHEY, CDR2 SMNVEV (reference sequence). The CDR3 loop is CASRRPGQGKTQYF. CDR3 nucleotide sequence: TGTGCCAGCAGGCGACCGGGACAGGGCAAGACCCAGTACTTC.

The chain carries TRBV28 and TRBJ2-7; maybe TRBD1 (6 bases). Deletions cut 6 bases from V and 2 bases from J, with 20 bases between. The germline CDR1 and CDR2 sequences are MDHEN and SYDVKM. The CDR3 loop spans 16 amino acids. CDR3 region: CASSLDSQGFPYEQYF. The CDR3 DNA reads TGTGCCAGCAGCCTCGACTCTCAGGGGTTCCCCTACGAGCAGTACTTC.

Comments on this clone: Given a far larger clone just one base away, this is likely a sequencing read error. The chain has TRBV7-2 and TRBJ2-1, with D possibly matching TRBD1 (6 bases). The CDR3 loop spans 15 amino acids. Germline assignment: CDR1 SGHTA and CDR2 FQGNSA. V was trimmed by 1 base and J by 1 base, leaving 8 bases between them. This CDR3 reads CASSLDRDSYNEQFF. In DNA, the CDR3 is TGTGCCAGCAGCTTAGACAGGGATTCCTACAATGAGCAGTTCTTC.

The chain links TRBV6-6 to TRBJ2-1; 7 positions agree with TRBD2. This CDR3 region has 14 residues. V lost 8 bases, J lost 8 bases, and 12 bases stayed unmatched. CDR1 MNHNY and CDR2 SVGAGI come from the germline V gene (reference sequence). CDR3 DNA sequence: TGTGCCAGCGGCGGGAGACCCCACACGGATGAGCAGTTCTTC. It is translated as CASGGRPHTDEQFF.

J is TRBJ2-3 and V is TRBV11-2, with TRBD1 matching over 9 bases. Germline CDR1 SGHAT, CDR2 FQNNGV. The CDR3 has 18 amino acids. V shed 5 bases, J shed 3 bases, and the junction held 15 bases outside the gene matches. In DNA form, the CDR3 reads TGTGCCAGCAGCGGTGGTGTGCCCGGGACAGGGTGGACAGATACGCAGTATTTT. Protein: CASSGGVPGTGWTDTQYF.

This clone appeared a single time. The chain uses TRBV5-1 and TRBJ2-1; no clear D. The V and J ends lost 0 bases and 3 bases respectively, with 4 bases between them. Germline CDR1 SGHRS, CDR2 YFSETQ. The CDR3 extends over 13 amino acids. CDR3 in DNA: TGCGCCAGCAGCTTGGGGCTCTACAATGAGCAGTTCTTC. Encoded protein: CASSLGLYNEQFF.

The rearrangement links TRBV29-1 to TRBJ1-6, with D hard to call. The germline gives CDR1 SQVTM, CDR2 ANQGSEA. Trimming took off 4 bases at V and 8 bases at J, with 3 bases between the two ends. CDR3 size: 10 residues. CDR3 sequence: CSVAHSPLHF. For the CDR3, the DNA is TGCAGCGTTGCTCATTCACCCCTCCACTTT.

The chain employs TRBV7-9 and TRBJ1-1; no firm D call. V lost 4 bases and J lost 0, with 12 bases in between. The CDR3 runs 15 residues. Germline loops: CDR1 SEHNR, CDR2 FQNEAQ (reference sequence). CDR3 nucleotides: TGTGCCAGCAGCTCTAGGAAGACTTTGAACACTGAAGCTTTCTTT. Translating it yields CASSSRKTLNTEAFF.

This clone has more than one count but fewer than ten. The rearrangement uses TRBV16 and TRBJ1-2; D remains unclear. The CDR3 length is 17 residues. V lost 3 bases to trimming and J lost 7 bases, with 24 bases between them. Germline V gene data show CDR1 as KGHSY and CDR2 as FQNENV. CDR3 DNA: TGTGCCAGCAGCCAGGGCCCTTTGGGGTCAACAAAAACTGGCTACACCTTC. Protein: CASSQGPLGSTKTGYTF.

The chain recombines TRBV27 with TRBJ1-6, with 9 bases lining up with TRBD1. CDR3 size: 16 residues. Germline trimming cut 4 bases from V and 7 bases from J; bases unmatched to any gene: 8. Germline CDR1 reads MNHEY; CDR2 reads SMNVEV (reference sequence). CDR3 coding DNA: TGTGCCAGCAGTTCGCACAGGGGGCTGGGGAATTCACCCCTCCACTTT. Protein: CASSSHRGLGNSPLHF.

The J gene is TRBJ1-1, the V gene TRBV25-1; D is perhaps TRBD1 (6 bases). Deletions cut 6 bases from V and 5 bases from J, with 16 bases between. In germline, CDR1 is MGHDK, CDR2 SYGVNS. The CDR3 loop spans 14 amino acids. The CDR3 DNA reads TGTGCCAGCAGCCCCCTGGGAGGGGGGACTGAAGCTTTCTTT. Protein product: CASSPLGGGTEAFF.

This clone was seen only once. V and J are TRBV9 and TRBJ2-7; D call uncertain. Germline V lookup: CDR1 SGDLS, CDR2 YYNGEE. This CDR3 is built from 16 residues. Trimming stripped 2 bases from V and 4 bases from J, with 19 bases between. Here the CDR3 DNA reads TGTGCCAGCAGCGTCTATCCAGGTCCCGGTTTGTACGAGCAGTACTTC. Amino acids: CASSVYPGPGLYEQYF.

The chain carries TRBV9 and TRBJ1-2, with TRBD1 matching 7 bases. The V gene's germline CDR1 is SGDLS and CDR2 YYNGEE. Losses at the gene ends were 2 bases for V and 3 bases for J; bases not matched to a gene: 10. The CDR3 is made up of 16 amino acids. The CDR3 here is CASSVATGSWDYGYTF. Here the CDR3 DNA reads TGTGCCAGCAGCGTTGCGACAGGGTCATGGGACTATGGCTACACCTTC.

V usage is TRBV6-5 and J usage is TRBJ2-2; D may match TRBD1 or TRBD2 (6 bases each). Trimming pared 0 bases from V and 4 bases from J, leaving 12 bases between. CDR1 is MNHEY, CDR2 SVGAGI, per germline. The CDR3 is 16 amino acids. CDR3 in DNA: TGTGCCAGCAGTTACTCGGCAGGGGAGGTCACCGGGGAGCTGTTTTTT. Translated, it gives CASSYSAGEVTGELFF.

The V gene is TRBV7-9, the J gene TRBJ2-2; 7 positions agree with TRBD1. The CDR3 is made up of 16 amino acids. In germline, CDR1 is SEHNR, CDR2 FQNEAQ (reference sequence). V lost 3 bases, J lost 0 bases, and 4 bases stayed unmatched. CDR3 sequence reads: CASSFSGGTNTGELFF. CDR3 coding DNA: TGTGCCAGCAGCTTCTCAGGGGGAACGAACACCGGGGAGCTGTTTTTT. The complete variable domain, with remaining parts taken from reference TRBV7-9 and TRBJ2-2, reads DTGVSQNPRHKITKRGQNVTFRCDPISEHNRLYWYRQTLGQGPEFLTYFQNEAQLEKSRLLSDRFSAERPKGSFSTLEIQRTEQGDSAMYLCASSFSGGTNTGELFFGEGSRLTVL.

This clone was found a few times. The chain links TRBV4-2 to TRBJ2-5, with D maybe TRBD2 (5 bases). Germline CDR1 is LGHNA and CDR2 is YNFKEQ. V lost 0 bases to trimming and J lost 3 bases, with 14 bases between them. This CDR3 has 16 residues. CDR3 sequence (DNA): TGTGCCAGCAGCCAAGATGAAGGGTCCGGGGAAGAGACCCAGTACTTC. Residues: CASSQDEGSGEETQYF.

J is TRBJ2-7 and V is TRBV5-1; D is uncertain. The germline V gene has CDR1 SGHRS and CDR2 YFSETQ. V shed 4 bases and J shed 0 bases, with 5 bases lying between them. The CDR3 extends over 12 amino acids. The CDR3 spells CASSISSYEQYF. In DNA, the CDR3 is TGCGCCAGCAGCATCAGCTCCTACGAGCAGTACTTC. The entire variable domain, with the rest obtained from reference TRBV5-1 and TRBJ2-7, is as follows: KAGVTQTPRYLIKTRGQQVTLSCSPISGHRSVSWYQQTPGQGLQFLFEYFSETQRNKGNFPGRFSGRQFSNSRSEMNVSTLELGDSALYLCASSISSYEQYFGPGTRLTVT.